Many counts were recorded for the clone carrying this T cell receptor beta chain. These data come from a study of human T cells and chemical hapten exposure. Study context: Patients had diphenylcyclopropenone applied to the scalp weekly throughout the approximately 26-week study.

The V gene's germline CDR1 is SGHNT and CDR2 YENEEA. Losses at the gene ends were 4 bases for V and 5 bases for J; bases not matched to a gene: 1. The CDR3 is 15 residues long. In TCRdb, the RACE reads were re-called with MiXCR into one record per CDR3 protein. Here the sample spans some 84,000 distinct CDR3 sequences, under 11% being singletons. Time point meaning: patch test 2, 6 weeks after DPC sensitization. Indicated treatment: therapeutic diphenylcyclopropenone sensitization with weekly scalp DPC. Total RNA extraction was carried out from unfractionated whole blood. The material was whole blood, obtained in connection with sensitization to the hapten diphenylcyclopropenone (DPC). The chain uses TRBV11-3 and TRBJ2-1; 14 bases are shared with TRBD2. The sequence derives from a woman between 50 and 59 years old with alopecia areata. Some clones in this sample may be carry-over from other donors' samples. The DNA of the CDR3 is TGTGCCAGCAGCTCGGGACTAGCGGGAGACAATGAGCAGTTCTTC. This gives the protein CASSSGLAGDNEQFF.